These 15 T cell receptor beta chains share one sample of origin, sequenced in a study of T cells in Graves' hyperthyroidism and ophthalmopathy. Amplification yielded TCR beta CDR3 regions, with RNA transcripts as the source. During a first-round RT-PCR of the TCR CDR3, the HTBI primer set was used. A single record per CDR3 protein comes from TCRdb applying MiXCR to the multiplex PCR reads. The sample includes 450,000 to 650,000 distinct CDR3 sequences, approximately 15% of them seen just once. Sequencing was done on a sample of blood. The source of these receptors is a woman between 18 and 30 years old with Graves' ophthalmopathy.

This clonotype was seen many times. This chain links TRBV6-1 with TRBJ2-7; D possibly corresponds to TRBD1 (6 bases). CDR1 and CDR2 (germline): MNHNS, SASEGT. Trimming left V 4 bases short and J 4 bases short, with 17 bases between. The CDR3 runs 15 residues. The CDR3 region has the DNA TGTGCCAGCAGTGTCCGGTACAGGGATCTTTACGAGCAGTACTTC. Amino acids: CASSVRYRDLYEQYF.

This clonotype has a count of ten or more. This chain links TRBV3-1 with TRBJ2-1; D might be TRBD2 (6 bases). The V gene's germline CDR1 is LGHDT and CDR2 YNNKEL (reference sequence). The CDR3 covers 14 residues. V was pared by 4 bases and J by 4 bases, with 11 bases between. The CDR3 DNA reads as TGTGCCAGCAGCCGGGGGACTTTTTACAATGAGCAGTTCTTC. Translating gives CASSRGTFYNEQFF.

The chain employs TRBV19 and TRBJ1-1, with 7 bases lining up with TRBD1. This CDR3 has 15 amino acids. Germline V gene sequence: CDR1 LNHDA, CDR2 SQIVND (reference sequence). J was trimmed by 4 bases and V by 7 bases; bases with no gene match: 12. CDR3 amino acids: CASIGAGGRVTEAFF. CDR3 nucleotide sequence: TGTGCCAGTATAGGCGCAGGGGGAAGGGTCACTGAAGCTTTCTTT.

This clonotype was detected only once. The chain employs TRBV2 and TRBJ2-5; 11 nucleotides agree with TRBD2. This CDR3 contains 15 residues. Germline CDR1 SNHLY, CDR2 FYNNEI. Trimming removed 7 bases from V and 2 bases from J; junction bases left unmatched: 6. CDR3 amino acids: CASTKRTSGQETQYF. The CDR3 DNA follows: TGTGCCAGCACCAAACGGACTAGCGGGCAAGAGACCCAGTACTTC.

This clonotype came up many times. This sequence joins TRBV7-3 and TRBJ2-2, with 7 bases fitting TRBD2. Germline values: CDR1 SGHTA, CDR2 FQGTGA. V shed 3 bases, J shed 7 bases, and the junction held 11 bases outside the gene matches. This CDR3 spans 16 amino acids. DNA for the CDR3: TGTGCCAGCAGCTTGGTAGGACTAGATATCGGCGGGGAGCTGTTTTTT. This translates into CASSLVGLDIGGELFF.

This clonotype occurred many times. This chain joins TRBV7-9 and TRBJ1-2; no definite D call. The CDR3 spans 13 residues. V was shortened by 7 bases and J by 2 bases, with 11 bases between the two germline ends. Germline CDR1 and CDR2: SEHNR and FQNEAQ (reference sequence). As DNA, the CDR3 is TGTGCCAGCAACCCTCCGGAGAACTATGGCTACACCTTC. Residues: CASNPPENYGYTF. Using reference TRBV7-9 and TRBJ1-2 for the parts outside the CDR3, the full variable domain is DTGVSQNPRHKITKRGQNVTFRCDPISEHNRLYWYRQTLGQGPEFLTYFQNEAQLEKSRLLSDRFSAERPKGSFSTLEIQRTEQGDSAMYLCASNPPENYGYTFGSGTRLTVV.

This clonotype was detected many times. The chain is built from TRBV20-1 and TRBJ1-5; the D is unclear. The CDR3 has 14 amino acids. The germline V and J ends were trimmed by 4 bases and 4 bases, with 14 bases remaining between them. Per germline, CDR1 DFQATT and CDR2 SNEGSKA (reference sequence). The CDR3, as DNA: TGCAGTGCTATCAATAGTCTGGGAAATCAGCCCCAGCATTTT. Its translation is CSAINSLGNQPQHF.

The V call is TRBV28, the J call TRBJ1-5; D is uncertain. This CDR3 spans 14 amino acids. V dropped 4 bases and J dropped 4 bases, with 11 bases sitting between them. CDR1 is MDHEN and CDR2 is SYDVKM in the germline V gene. CDR3 sequence reads: CASSSFRGNQPQHF. DNA of the CDR3: TGTGCCAGCAGTTCCTTTCGGGGAAATCAGCCCCAGCATTTT.

There are many counts of this clonotype. V usage is TRBV20-1 and J usage is TRBJ2-1, with D perhaps TRBD2 (6 bases). Between the trimmed V and J ends, which lost 5 bases and 3 bases, there was a span of 17 bases. Germline V gene sequence: CDR1 DFQATT, CDR2 SNEGSKA (reference sequence). The CDR3 length is 15 residues. The CDR3 reads CSAPGTLANYNEQFF. The CDR3 bases are TGCAGTGCTCCAGGGACGCTAGCGAACTACAATGAGCAGTTCTTC.

The genes are TRBV6-1 and TRBJ2-7; 10 nucleotides line up with TRBD2. J gave up 3 bases and V 7 bases, and 3 bases lay outside the gene matches. There are 13 residues in the CDR3. The V gene's germline CDR1 is MNHNS and CDR2 SASEGT. This CDR3 is CASMASGSYEQYV. CDR3 DNA: TGTGCCAGCATGGCTAGCGGGAGCTACGAGCAGTACGTC.

This clonotype has a handful of counts. The chain couples TRBV20-1 to TRBJ2-5; 9 bases fit TRBD2. The V gene's germline CDR1 is DFQATT and CDR2 SNEGSKA (reference sequence). V lost 0 bases, J lost 1 base, and 9 bases stayed unmatched. CDR3 size: 17 residues. The CDR3 bases are TGCAGTGCTAGAGATCTGGTTAGCGGGAGTGGCCAAGAGACCCAGTACTTC. As protein: CSARDLVSGSGQETQYF.

This clonotype has at least ten counts. The V gene is TRBV6-5, the J gene TRBJ2-5; no definite D call. CDR1 is MNHEY and CDR2 is SVGAGI in the germline V gene. This CDR3 region has 14 residues. V dropped 0 bases and J dropped 2 bases, with 7 bases sitting between them. This CDR3 reads CASSYSGLQETQYF. DNA for the CDR3: TGTGCCAGCAGTTACTCTGGGCTTCAAGAGACCCAGTACTTC.

This clonotype was observed many times. The genes are TRBV27 and TRBJ1-5, with 7 bases identical to TRBD1. Trimming cost V 5 bases and J 0 bases; bases outside gene matches: 13. Germline CDR1 and CDR2: MNHEY and SMNVEV (reference sequence). The CDR3 contains 18 residues. The CDR3 bases are TGTGCCAGCAGTAATCCGGGACAGAAGAACAATAGCAATCAGCCCCAGCATTTT. Translation gives CASSNPGQKNNSNQPQHF.

This clonotype turned up a few times. The V call is TRBV4-1, the J call TRBJ2-7, with 10 bases aligning to TRBD1. Trimming cost V 1 base and J 6 bases; bases outside gene matches: 6. This CDR3 contains 15 residues. Germline CDR1 MGHRA, CDR2 YSYEKL. CDR3 in DNA: TGCGCCAGCAGCCAAGGAGGCGACAGGGGGCCCGAGCAGTACTTC. It encodes CASSQGGDRGPEQYF.

The V call is TRBV7-9, the J call TRBJ1-5; the D is unclear. V was clipped by 6 bases and J by 0 bases, with 9 bases between them. This CDR3 region has 14 residues. The V gene's germline CDR1 is SEHNR and CDR2 FQNEAQ (reference sequence). CDR3: CASSGIHSNQPQHF. Here the CDR3 DNA reads TGTGCCAGCAGTGGGATACATAGCAATCAGCCCCAGCATTTT.